This entry features one T cell receptor beta chain sequence. This entry comes from a study of OX40 agonist ivuxolimab in advanced cancers. Study-level information: Ivuxolimab is an agonistic anti-OX40 (CD134) antibody, and patients were treated with it.

Germline values: CDR1 KGHSH, CDR2 LQKENI. The V gene lost 2 bases and the J gene lost 8 bases, with 15 bases spanning the gap. This CDR3 spans 14 amino acids. Measured with immunoSEQ multiplex PCR; TCRdb has only the in-frame clones, and not every one. The sample has roughly 150,000 clones; approximately 94% are singletons. This chain links TRBV18 with TRBJ1-1, with D maybe TRBD1 (5 bases). This receptor was obtained from an adult with an advanced solid tumor such as melanoma, head and neck, liver or kidney cancer. Sequenced material: CD4+ or CD8+ T cells sorted from blood, taken in a trial of the OX40 agonist ivuxolimab. The CDR3 reads CASSPNGAGPEAFF. DNA of the CDR3: TGTGCCAGCTCACCAAATGGGGCTGGCCCCGAAGCTTTCTTT.